What follows are 25 T cell receptor beta chains derived from one specimen sequenced in a study of blood T cell repertoires in COVID-19. Profiling relied on immunoSEQ multiplex PCR, and the TCRdb table lists in-frame clones only, not all of them. Among some 78,000 clones listed, 86% were seen once. The sample comprised peripheral blood. The source is a man aged 45-65 years with active or convalescent COVID-19.

The chain employs TRBV29-1 and TRBJ1-1; 7 nucleotides align to TRBD1. The junction had 7 bases not matched to a gene; V was cut back by 2 bases and J by 4 bases. CDR1 is SQVTM and CDR2 is ANQGSEA in the germline V gene. CDR3 length equals 14 residues. CDR3 protein: CSVERGAGGTEAFF. The CDR3 bases are TGCAGCGTTGAAAGGGGTGCAGGGGGCACTGAAGCTTTCTTT.

V is TRBV20-1 and J is TRBJ2-1; 7 bases align to TRBD1. The length of the CDR3 is 11 residues. Germline loops: CDR1 DFQATT, CDR2 SNEGSKA (reference sequence). CDR3 DNA sequence: TGCATTCCTAACAGGGGCAATGAGCAGTTCTTC. Protein product: CIPNRGNEQFF.

V usage is TRBV28 and J usage is TRBJ2-7, with 8 bases identical to TRBD2. The germline CDR1 and CDR2 sequences are MDHEN and SYDVKM. After removal of 2 bases from V and 2 bases from J, the junction contained 17 bases not matched to a gene. This CDR3 is 19 amino acids long. CDR3 nucleotides: TGTGCCAGCAGTTTACTACTAGCGGCGTCGTATTCCCCAACCTACGAGCAGTACTTC. Its translation is CASSLLLAASYSPTYEQYF.

The chain joins TRBV10-1 to TRBJ2-3, with TRBD2 matching 10 bases. There are 18 residues in the CDR3. V was pared by 4 bases and J by 3 bases, with 13 bases of the junction left unmatched. The germline CDR1 and CDR2 sequences are WNHNN and SYGVQD (reference sequence). CDR3 residues: CASSGIQRGGQRTDTQYF. For the CDR3, the DNA is TGCGCCAGCAGTGGAATACAGCGGGGGGGCCAACGAACAGATACGCAGTATTTT.

The rearrangement joins TRBV6-6 to TRBJ1-1; 8 bases align to TRBD1. The CDR3 length is 16 residues. The V segment lost 2 bases and the J segment 0 bases; nucleotides outside the gene matches: 5. Germline V gives CDR1 MNHNY, CDR2 SVGAGI (reference sequence). CDR3 coding DNA: TGTGCCAGCAGTTACAACAGGGGGGTAATGAACACTGAAGCTTTCTTT. It yields the protein CASSYNRGVMNTEAFF.

The rearrangement links TRBV12-3 or TRBV12-4 to TRBJ2-1, with D unclear. The CDR3 length is 13 residues. V was cut by 5 bases and J by 5 bases, with 10 bases left in between. Here the CDR3 reads CASSQTYDNEQFF. In DNA form, the CDR3 reads TGTGCCAGCAGTCAAACATACGACAATGAGCAGTTCTTC.

The J gene is TRBJ1-1, the V gene TRBV29-1; TRBD1 agrees at 10 bases. The V gene end was trimmed by 4 bases and the J gene end by 2 bases; junction bases not matched to a gene: 7. This CDR3 is 15 amino acids long. CDR1 is SQVTM, CDR2 ANQGSEA, per germline. The CDR3 DNA reads as TGCAGCGTTGGCGGACAGGGGGGACTCAACACTGAAGCTTTCTTT. As protein: CSVGGQGGLNTEAFF.

This chain links TRBV9 with TRBJ1-4; the D is unclear. The germline gives CDR1 SGDLS, CDR2 YYNGEE. V dropped 4 bases and J dropped 1 base, with 8 bases sitting between them. The CDR3 has 14 residues. CDR3 in amino acids: CASSPRITNEKLFF. As DNA, the CDR3 is TGTGCCAGCAGCCCGAGAATAACTAATGAAAAACTGTTTTTT.

The chain is built from TRBV28 and TRBJ1-2; 7 bases line up with TRBD1. The CDR3 is 13 amino acids. The trim removed 6 bases at V and 3 bases at J, leaving 4 bases unmatched. CDR1 is MDHEN, CDR2 SYDVKM, per germline. DNA for the CDR3: TGTGCCAGCAGACGACAGGGTGACTATGGCTACACCTTC. Its protein is CASRRQGDYGYTF.

This clone was detected only a few times. The chain is built from TRBV24-1 and TRBJ1-1, with TRBD1 matching over 11 bases. The CDR3 is made up of 13 amino acids. Germline V gene lookup returns CDR1 KGHDR and CDR2 SFDVKD. The V segment lost 8 bases and the J segment 5 bases; nucleotides outside the gene matches: 3. The CDR3 DNA is TGTGCCACCAAGGGACAGGGGGGGACTGAAGCTTTCTTT. This sequence encodes CATKGQGGTEAFF.

The table lists this clone with a few counts. The genes are TRBV5-5 and TRBJ2-1; 8 nucleotides match TRBD1. J lost 8 bases, V lost 2 bases, and 9 bases had no gene match. Germline-derived CDR1 and CDR2 are SGHKS and YYEKEE (reference sequence). The CDR3 loop spans 15 amino acids. CDR3 DNA: TGTGCCAGCAGCTTCCGGCAGGGGGCTGGGGATGAGCAGTTCTTC. Translating gives CASSFRQGAGDEQFF.

This clone was seen once. The genes are TRBV3-1 (or the pseudogene TRBV3-2) and TRBJ2-7, with D unclear. Trimming removed 1 base from V and 0 bases from J, with 7 bases in between. CDR1 is LGHDT and CDR2 is YNNKEL in the germline V gene (reference sequence). CDR3 length equals 14 residues. The CDR3 spells CASSQGYRSYEQYF. The CDR3 DNA reads TGTGCCAGCAGCCAAGGCTACCGCTCCTACGAGCAGTACTTC.

The rearrangement uses TRBV25-1 and TRBJ1-2; D gene ambiguous. The CDR3 covers 13 residues. Germline lookup yields CDR1 MGHDK and CDR2 SYGVNS. Between the trimmed V and J ends, which lost 6 bases and 5 bases, there was a span of 13 bases. CDR3 sequence reads: CASRGSTIYGYTF. The CDR3 DNA reads TGTGCCAGCAGGGGCAGCACCATTTATGGCTACACCTTC.

The rearrangement links TRBV9 to TRBJ2-7; maybe TRBD1 (6 bases). The germline V gene encodes CDR1 SGDLS and CDR2 YYNGEE. The CDR3 is made up of 13 amino acids. Trimming removed 4 bases at V and 6 bases at J, with 14 bases between. DNA for the CDR3: TGTGCCAGCAGCCGGGACAATAGGGGCGAGCAGTACTTC. Translation gives CASSRDNRGEQYF.

The J gene is TRBJ2-5, the V gene TRBV27, with TRBD1 identical over 12 bases. Germline assignment: CDR1 MNHEY and CDR2 SMNVEV (reference sequence). There are 16 residues in the CDR3. The trim removed 0 bases at V and 7 bases at J, leaving 6 bases unmatched. CDR3 region: CASSLSGTGGFGTQYF. DNA for the CDR3: TGTGCCAGCAGTTTATCCGGGACAGGGGGCTTTGGGACCCAGTACTTC.

The rearrangement links TRBV19 to TRBJ1-1; 7 bases match TRBD1. Germline V gives CDR1 LNHDA, CDR2 SQIVND (reference sequence). The CDR3 extends over 16 amino acids. Trimming at V came to 1 base and at J to 1 base, leaving 6 bases not matched to a gene. DNA for the CDR3: TGTGCCAGTAGTATAGGGTTGACAGGGAGGAACACTGAAGCTTTCTTT. This codes for CASSIGLTGRNTEAFF.

The rearrangement joins TRBV12-3 or TRBV12-4 to TRBJ2-7, with 7 bases that match TRBD1. V lost 3 bases, J lost 2 bases, and 1 base stayed unmatched. CDR3 length equals 13 residues. The CDR3 nucleotides are TGTGCCAGCAGTTTCAGGGGGACCTACGAGCAGTACTTC. It encodes CASSFRGTYEQYF.

The CDR3 bases are TGTGCCAGCAGTGAAAGGGGTACTCAGCCCCAGCATTTT. It codes for CASSERGTQPQHF. The chain joins TRBV6-1 to TRBJ1-5, with D possibly being TRBD1 (5 bases). This CDR3 has 13 residues. Germline lookup yields CDR1 MNHNS and CDR2 SASEGT. The V end lost 2 bases, the J end lost 6 bases, and 8 bases lay between the germline ends.

The DNA of the CDR3 is TGTGCCAGCAGCTCTGGACTAAGGGCAGATACGCAGTATTTT. The encoded protein is CASSSGLRADTQYF. V and J are TRBV5-4 and TRBJ2-3; the D gene is possibly TRBD2 (6 bases). CDR3 length: 14 residues. V was cut by 3 bases and J by 4 bases, with 12 bases left in between. Per the germline V gene, CDR1 is SGHNT and CDR2 is YYREEE (reference sequence).

J is TRBJ2-1 and V is TRBV28, with 10 bases lining up with TRBD2. The CDR3 has 15 amino acids. V shed 6 bases, J shed 7 bases, and the junction held 9 bases outside the gene matches. CDR1 MDHEN and CDR2 SYDVKM come from the germline V gene. CDR3 bases: TGTGCCAGCAGCGCTAGCGGGAGCTTAGTTAATGAGCAGTTCTTC. This encodes CASSASGSLVNEQFF.

The chain carries TRBV11-1 and TRBJ2-5, with 11 bases lining up with TRBD2. In germline, CDR1 is SGHAT, CDR2 FQDESV (reference sequence). The CDR3 has 16 residues. With 3 bases clipped from V and 2 bases from J, the junction kept 5 bases outside the gene matches. The chain's CDR3 is CASSFGTSGPQETQYF. The DNA of the CDR3 is TGTGCCAGCAGCTTCGGGACTAGCGGACCACAAGAGACCCAGTACTTC.

The chain combines TRBV12-3 or TRBV12-4 with TRBJ2-5; 7 positions match TRBD1. The CDR3 spans 13 residues. V lost 4 bases and J lost 2; bases outside the gene matches: 1. CDR3 coding DNA: TGTGCCAGCAGTTGGGACAGTCAAGAGACCCAGTACTTC. Encoded protein: CASSWDSQETQYF.

The chain recombines TRBV11-2 with TRBJ1-1; TRBD1 is a possible D gene (5 bases). V gave up 3 bases and J gave up 5 bases, with 10 bases separating them. This CDR3 contains 13 residues. The V gene's germline CDR1 is SGHAT and CDR2 FQNNGV. The CDR3 nucleotides are TGTGCCAGCAGCTTTGGGACTGGAACTGAAGCTTTCTTT. It codes for CASSFGTGTEAFF. The full variable domain, its missing parts supplied by reference TRBV11-2 and TRBJ1-1, is EAGVAQSPRYKIIEKRQSVAFWCNPISGHATLYWYQQILGQGPKLLIQFQNNGVVDDSQLPKDRFSAERLKGVDSTLKIQPAKLEDSAVYLCASSFGTGTEAFFGQGTRLTVV.

The CDR3 loop is CASSPPGFPTDTQYF. The CDR3 DNA is TGTGCCAGCAGCCCCCCCGGGTTCCCCACAGATACGCAGTATTTT. The chain recombines TRBV28 with TRBJ2-3, with D hard to call. Germline V CDR1 and CDR2: MDHEN, SYDVKM. V shed 6 bases and J shed 2 bases, with 15 bases lying between them. This CDR3 has 15 amino acids.

The chain is built from TRBV3-1 (or the pseudogene TRBV3-2) and TRBJ2-6; D gene uncertain. With 0 bases removed from V and 0 bases from J, the gap between germline ends came to 18 bases. The V gene's germline CDR1 is LGHDT and CDR2 YNNKEL (reference sequence). The CDR3 length is 20 residues. The CDR3 is CASSQEGVRRAGSGANVLTF. The CDR3, as DNA: TGTGCCAGCAGCCAAGAGGGTGTGAGGCGAGCTGGCTCTGGGGCCAACGTCCTGACTTTC.